The entry that follows covers one TCR beta chain sequence. The antigen is not known. V shed 4 bases and J 1 base; nucleotides not matched to a gene: 12. Per germline, CDR1 SGHTA and CDR2 FQGTGA. The CDR3 runs to 19 residues. The PCR had 60 Vbeta and 13 Jbeta primers. Measured with immunoSEQ multiplex PCR; TCRdb has only the in-frame clones, and not every one. The table has 150,000 to 200,000 clones, 65% to 85% seen once; the top ten hold 6.3%. The data belong to a study of cytomegalovirus exposure and HLA in healthy donors. General study findings and limits: Reportedly, a later analysis found an Asian-associated ancestry cluster had fewer N-insertions than the roughly 700-donor mean.

Sequences were obtained from PBMCs. The sequence was collected from a male donor in good health and CMV-seropositive. The chain has TRBV7-3 and TRBJ2-2; TRBD1 aligns across 10 bases. The CDR3 DNA sequence: TGTGCCAGCAGCTCCGGCGACAGGGGGCTTAATGTGAACACCGGGGAGCTGTTTTTT. As protein: CASSSGDRGLNVNTGELFF. Using reference TRBV7-3 and TRBJ2-2 for the parts outside the CDR3, the full variable domain is GAGVSQTPSNKVTEKGKYVELRCDPISGHTALYWYRQSLGQGPEFLIYFQGTGAADDSGLPNDRFFAVRPEGSVSTLKIQRTERGDSAVYLCASSSGDRGLNVNTGELFFGEGSRLTVL.